The next 17 T cell receptor beta chains were all read from a single sample in a study of OX40 agonist ivuxolimab in advanced cancers. Libraries were prepared by immunoSEQ multiplex PCR; TCRdb keeps only in-frame clonotypes and omits some of them. Among about 62,000 clones listed, around 83% were seen once. The sequencing here drew on CD4+ or CD8+ T cells sorted from blood, taken in a trial of the OX40 agonist ivuxolimab. The receptors originated from an adult with an advanced solid tumor such as melanoma, head and neck, liver or kidney cancer.

The chain recombines TRBV5-1 with TRBJ2-3; D is ambiguous. With 0 bases removed from V and 5 bases from J, the gap between germline ends came to 16 bases. Germline loops: CDR1 SGHRS, CDR2 YFSETQ. This CDR3 comprises 16 residues. The CDR3 DNA sequence: TGCGCCAGCAGCTTGGATGGAGTGGGCGGACGAGATACGCAGTATTTT. This sequence encodes CASSLDGVGGRDTQYF. The full variable domain, rest sourced from reference TRBV5-1 and TRBJ2-3, is KAGVTQTPRYLIKTRGQQVTLSCSPISGHRSVSWYQQTPGQGLQFLFEYFSETQRNKGNFPGRFSGRQFSNSRSEMNVSTLELGDSALYLCASSLDGVGGRDTQYFGPGTRLTVL.

The rearrangement joins TRBV5-1 to TRBJ2-3; 10 nucleotides match TRBD2. The germline gives CDR1 SGHRS, CDR2 YFSETQ. Losses at the gene ends were 0 bases for V and 1 base for J; bases not matched to a gene: 5. The CDR3 spans 17 residues. This CDR3 reads CASSLEPSGGGTDTQYF. The CDR3 DNA is TGCGCCAGCAGCTTGGAGCCTAGCGGGGGCGGCACAGATACGCAGTATTTT. Filled out from reference TRBV5-1 and TRBJ2-3, the complete variable domain reads KAGVTQTPRYLIKTRGQQVTLSCSPISGHRSVSWYQQTPGQGLQFLFEYFSETQRNKGNFPGRFSGRQFSNSRSEMNVSTLELGDSALYLCASSLEPSGGGTDTQYFGPGTRLTVL.

V usage is TRBV19 and J usage is TRBJ2-3; 8 bases are shared with TRBD2. Per the germline V gene, CDR1 is LNHDA and CDR2 is SQIVND (reference sequence). There are 15 residues in the CDR3. The ends lost 1 base at V and 4 bases at J; junction bases unmatched: 4. The CDR3 protein is CASSIAGAGADTQYF. The CDR3 region has the DNA TGTGCCAGTAGTATAGCCGGAGCGGGGGCAGATACGCAGTATTTT.

V and J are TRBV2 and TRBJ1-1; D is ambiguous. Trimming took off 4 bases at V and 4 bases at J, with 10 bases between the two ends. This CDR3 is built from 13 residues. Germline CDR1 reads SNHLY; CDR2 reads FYNNEI. This CDR3 reads CASSGVPSTEAFF. CDR3 DNA sequence: TGTGCCAGCAGTGGAGTACCGAGCACTGAAGCTTTCTTT.

This clone has only one observation. The J gene is TRBJ2-5, the V gene TRBV7-9; D gene unclear. Germline V gene data show CDR1 as SEHNR and CDR2 as FQNEAQ (reference sequence). Between the trimmed V and J ends, which lost 0 bases and 9 bases, there was a span of 8 bases. This CDR3 is 12 amino acids long. The CDR3 DNA sequence: TGTGCCAGCAGCTTAGCGTTGGGGTCCCAGTACTTC. Amino acids: CASSLALGSQYF.

The rearrangement uses TRBV28 and TRBJ2-5; D is ambiguous. Germline V gene lookup returns CDR1 MDHEN and CDR2 SYDVKM. There are 14 residues in the CDR3. V was pared by 2 bases and J by 3 bases, with 10 bases between. CDR3 bases: TGTGCCAGCAGTTTAGACGGATTAAAAGAGACCCAGTACTTC. It codes for CASSLDGLKETQYF.

The chain uses TRBV6-1 and TRBJ1-1, with unresolved D. The CDR3 consists of 12 residues. Trimming removed 0 bases at V and 8 bases at J, with 7 bases between. Germline CDR1 and CDR2: MNHNS and SASEGT. The CDR3 coding sequence is TGTGCCAGCAGTGAAGCGCGTAAGGAAGCTTTCTTT. It encodes CASSEARKEAFF.

V usage is TRBV20-1 and J usage is TRBJ2-5, with D possibly matching TRBD2 (5 bases). The CDR3 has 11 amino acids. Germline V gene data show CDR1 as DFQATT and CDR2 as SNEGSKA (reference sequence). Trimming took 2 bases from V and 5 from J, leaving 6 bases between them. The CDR3 DNA reads TGCAGTGCTAGATGGGAGGAGACCCAGTACTTC. The encoded protein is CSARWEETQYF.

The J gene is TRBJ2-3, the V gene TRBV5-1, with 11 bases aligning to TRBD2. CDR3 length: 18 amino acids. Per germline, CDR1 SGHRS and CDR2 YFSETQ. V lost 4 bases and J lost 3; bases outside the gene matches: 13. CDR3 residues: CASSPTDLTSGGTDTQYF. As DNA, the CDR3 is TGCGCCAGCAGCCCTACCGACCTAACTAGCGGGGGAACAGATACGCAGTATTTT.

The chain couples TRBV6-1 to TRBJ1-1, with TRBD1 matching 7 bases. The junction had 7 bases not matched to a gene; V was cut back by 2 bases and J by 7 bases. This CDR3 is 14 amino acids long. Germline V gene lookup returns CDR1 MNHNS and CDR2 SASEGT. The CDR3: CASSELSAGGEAFF. CDR3 DNA: TGTGCCAGCAGTGAATTGTCGGCAGGGGGTGAAGCTTTCTTT.

The V and J genes are TRBV5-1 and TRBJ2-7, with TRBD2 matching over 13 bases. Germline assignment: CDR1 SGHRS and CDR2 YFSETQ. This CDR3 comprises 17 residues. V trimming: 2 bases; J trimming: 4 bases; junction bases outside the gene matches: 9. The CDR3 spells CASSLGLAGDLSYEQYF. The CDR3 DNA reads TGCGCCAGCAGCTTAGGACTAGCGGGGGACCTCTCGTACGAGCAGTACTTC.

The CDR3, as DNA: TGTGCCAGCTCTAATTCCGGGACAGTTGACTCACCCCTCCACTTT. Amino acids: CASSNSGTVDSPLHF. This chain uses TRBV18 with TRBJ1-6; 7 bases align to TRBD1. This CDR3 region has 15 residues. The germline V gene encodes CDR1 KGHSH and CDR2 LQKENI. The V segment lost 6 bases and the J segment 10 bases; nucleotides outside the gene matches: 12.

V is TRBV2 and J is TRBJ2-4; D is uncertain. CDR3 length: 13 amino acids. The germline V and J ends were trimmed by 1 base and 2 bases, with 3 bases remaining between them. Germline CDR1 and CDR2: SNHLY and FYNNEI. The CDR3 spells CASSEGSKNIQYF. CDR3 DNA sequence: TGTGCCAGCAGTGAAGGGTCCAAAAACATTCAGTACTTC.

The gene calls are TRBV6-5 and TRBJ1-1; no clear D gene. Germline CDR1 and CDR2: MNHEY and SVGAGI. The CDR3 extends over 15 amino acids. Trimming stripped 2 bases from V and 0 bases from J, with 10 bases between. CDR3 region: CASSYRGAMNTEAFF. CDR3 nucleotide sequence: TGTGCCAGCAGTTACCGGGGAGCCATGAACACTGAAGCTTTCTTT.

The rearrangement links TRBV19 to TRBJ1-1; a weak D match, TRBD1 (6 bases). Per the germline V gene, CDR1 is LNHDA and CDR2 is SQIVND (reference sequence). V shed 3 bases and J shed 4 bases, with 18 bases lying between them. The CDR3 is made up of 16 amino acids. CDR3 nucleotide sequence: TGTGCCAGTAGTATCCTTTCTGGGGGCCTGGGCACTGAAGCTTTCTTT. This translates into CASSILSGGLGTEAFF. Combining the CDR3 with reference TRBV19 and TRBJ1-1 gives the whole variable domain DGGITQSPKYLFRKEGQNVTLSCEQNLNHDAMYWYRQDPGQGLRLIYYSQIVNDFQKGDIAEGYSVSREKKESFPLTVTSAQKNPTAFYLCASSILSGGLGTEAFFGQGTRLTVV.

V is TRBV6-5 and J is TRBJ2-2, with D tentatively TRBD1 (5 bases). Germline-derived CDR1 and CDR2 are MNHEY and SVGAGI. Trimming stripped 8 bases from V and 5 bases from J, with 15 bases between. The CDR3 loop spans 14 amino acids. The CDR3 nucleotides read TGTGCCAGCGTAGGCAGGGATCTTACCGGGGAGCTGTTTTTT. This sequence encodes CASVGRDLTGELFF.

V usage is TRBV11-2 and J usage is TRBJ2-3; D not resolved. There are 15 residues in the CDR3. Trimming cost V 5 bases and J 4 bases, with 16 bases left between them. CDR1 is SGHAT and CDR2 is FQNNGV in the germline V gene. This CDR3 is CASSHGWAMSDTQYF. CDR3 in DNA: TGTGCCAGCAGCCACGGCTGGGCGATGTCAGATACGCAGTATTTT.